The rows below give T cell receptor beta chains drawn from one sample of a study of T-cell reconstitution after alpha-beta-depleted transplantation in children. TCRdb re-called the PCR reads with MiXCR, one entry per CDR3 protein. The table shows fewer than 700,000 distinct CDR3 sequences, with 10% to 15% occurring only once. The specimen comprised PBMCs, mostly from graft donor cells, sampled 360 days after TCRalphabeta/CD19-depleted stem cell transplant. These receptors all come from a male patient between 10 and 17 years old who had a stem cell transplant for acute myeloid leukemia, so the T cells may come from the graft donor. Both conserved end residues are part of each CDR3. The order of the fields is D gene, J gene, CDR3 length, clone size, V gene, CDR3 DNA, CDR3 protein. D genes are given only for firm matches. The listing skips clone size in some rows; elsewhere it reads once, few, many or a size class.

NA | TRBJ2-6 | 15 | few | TRBV20-1 | TGCAGTGCAGAAGACGTTCTCTCTGGGGCCAACGTCCTGACTTTC | CSAEDVLSGANVLTF
TRBD2 | TRBJ2-7 | 16 | NA | TRBV6-5 | TGTGCCAGCAGTTACGGGGGACTAGCGGGAGCTGGCGAGCAGTACTTC | CASSYGGLAGAGEQYF
NA | TRBJ2-1 | 17 | many | TRBV3-1 | TGTGCCAGCAGCCAGTTAGGAAGACAGTCCCCCTACAATGAGCAGTTCTTC | CASSQLGRQSPYNEQFF
NA | TRBJ1-1 | 13 | NA | TRBV3-1 | TGTGCCAGCAGCCAAGACGGAAACACTGAAGCTTTCTTT | CASSQDGNTEAFF
NA | TRBJ2-7 | 14 | NA | TRBV7-3 | TGTGCCAGCAGCTTAAAGGGCCGTCCCTCCGAGCAGTACTTC | CASSLKGRPSEQYF
NA | TRBJ1-2 | 15 | NA | TRBV5-1 | TGCGCCAGCAGCTTGTTGGGGGAAGGCCTATTAGGCTACACCTTC | CASSLLGEGLLGYTF
NA | TRBJ1-5 | 12 | few | TRBV29-1 | TGCAGCGTAGCACTGGGCAATCAGCCCCAGCATTTT | CSVALGNQPQHF
TRBD2 | TRBJ2-7 | 15 | NA | TRBV29-1 | TGCAGCGTTGAAGATCGAGGGAGGGCCTCCCCCGAGCAGTACTTC | CSVEDRGRASPEQYF
TRBD1 | TRBJ1-2 | 17 | NA | TRBV12-3/TRBV12-4 | TGTGCCAGCAGTTTCGTCGGACAGGGAGGGGGACATTATGGCTACACCTTC | CASSFVGQGGGHYGYTF
NA | TRBJ1-5 | 14 | many | TRBV10-3 | TGTGCCATCAGTGGTTCAGGGGAGGGTCAGCCCCAGCATTTT | CAISGSGEGQPQHF
TRBD1 | TRBJ2-2 | 16 | NA | TRBV7-2 | TGTGCCAGCAGCTCGGGACAGGGGGCGCTCACCGGGGAGCTGTTTTTT | CASSSGQGALTGELFF
TRBD2 | TRBJ2-7 | 17 | NA | TRBV20-1 | TGCAGTGCCCGAACGGGAGCGGGAGGGCCGATGGTGTACGAGCAGTACTTC | CSARTGAGGPMVYEQYF
TRBD2 | TRBJ2-2 | 20 | NA | TRBV12-3/TRBV12-4 | TGTGCCAGCAGTTCCCCGTTCGGGACTAGCGGGAGGGGTAACACCGGGGAGCTGTTTTTT | CASSSPFGTSGRGNTGELFF
NA | TRBJ2-3 | 13 | many | TRBV7-6 | TGTGCCAGCAGCTTAGTTCTCACAGATACGCAGTATTTT | CASSLVLTDTQYF
NA | TRBJ1-2 | 13 | many | TRBV12-3/TRBV12-4 | TGTGCCAGCAGTTTAATCCGGGACTATGGCTACACCTTC | CASSLIRDYGYTF
TRBD1 | TRBJ2-3 | 13 | NA | TRBV20-1 | TGCAGTGCTCCTCGAAGGGGGCGAGATACGCAGTATTTT | CSAPRRGRDTQYF
TRBD2 | TRBJ2-1 | 16 | few | TRBV20-1 | TGCAGTGCTGGTGGACTTTCCTTGGGGGGGTCCGATGAGCAGTTCTTC | CSAGGLSLGGSDEQFF
NA | TRBJ2-7 | 13 | few | TRBV5-1 | TGCGCCAGCACTCCTAATGTGGGAGGACCGGGATACTTC | CASTPNVGGPGYF
TRBD1 | TRBJ1-2 | 13 | NA | TRBV29-1 | TGCAGCGTTGACCCGGACAGGGTGGGAGGCTACACCTTC | CSVDPDRVGGYTF
NA | TRBJ1-1 | 15 | many | TRBV7-3 | TGTGCCAGCAGCTTAACTGGCAGGGTAGGCACTGAAGCTTTCTTT | CASSLTGRVGTEAFF